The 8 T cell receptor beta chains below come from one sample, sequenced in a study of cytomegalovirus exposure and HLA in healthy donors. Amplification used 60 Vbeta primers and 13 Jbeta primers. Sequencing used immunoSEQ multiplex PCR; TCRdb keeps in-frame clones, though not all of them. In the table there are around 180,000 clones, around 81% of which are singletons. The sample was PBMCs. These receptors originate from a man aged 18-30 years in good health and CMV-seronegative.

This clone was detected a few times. CDR3 DNA sequence: TGTGCCAGCAGCCCCCCATCTGGGGCCAACGTCCTGACTTTC. It translates to CASSPPSGANVLTF. The chain is built from TRBV9 and TRBJ2-6; the D is unclear. The CDR3 totals 14 residues. The V gene's germline CDR1 is SGDLS and CDR2 YYNGEE. Trimming cost V 4 bases and J 1 base, with 6 bases left between them.

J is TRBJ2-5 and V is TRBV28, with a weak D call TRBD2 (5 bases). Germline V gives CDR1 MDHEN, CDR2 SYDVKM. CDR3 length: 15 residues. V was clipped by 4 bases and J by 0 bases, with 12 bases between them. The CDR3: CASSSSGGYQETQYF. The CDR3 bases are TGTGCCAGCAGTTCCAGCGGCGGGTACCAAGAGACCCAGTACTTC.

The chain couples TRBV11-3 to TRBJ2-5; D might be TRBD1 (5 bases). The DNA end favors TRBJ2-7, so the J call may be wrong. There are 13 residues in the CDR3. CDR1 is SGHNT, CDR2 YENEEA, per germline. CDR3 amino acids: CASSPDTAYEQYF. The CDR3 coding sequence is TGTGCCAGCAGCCCGGACACTGCCTACGAGCAGTACTTC.

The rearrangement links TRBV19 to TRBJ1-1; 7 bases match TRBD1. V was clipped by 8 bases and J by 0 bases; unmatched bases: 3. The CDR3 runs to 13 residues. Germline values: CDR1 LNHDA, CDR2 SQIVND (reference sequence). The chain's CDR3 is CASAQGVNTEAFF. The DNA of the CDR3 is TGTGCCAGTGCCCAGGGGGTGAACACTGAAGCTTTCTTT. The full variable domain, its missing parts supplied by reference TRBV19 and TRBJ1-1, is DGGITQSPKYLFRKEGQNVTLSCEQNLNHDAMYWYRQDPGQGLRLIYYSQIVNDFQKGDIAEGYSVSREKKESFPLTVTSAQKNPTAFYLCASAQGVNTEAFFGQGTRLTVV.

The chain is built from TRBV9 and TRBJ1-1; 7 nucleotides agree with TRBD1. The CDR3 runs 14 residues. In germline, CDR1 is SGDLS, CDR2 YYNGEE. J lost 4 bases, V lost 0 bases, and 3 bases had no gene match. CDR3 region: CASSVDTGATEAFF. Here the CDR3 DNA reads TGTGCCAGCAGCGTAGATACAGGGGCCACTGAAGCTTTCTTT.

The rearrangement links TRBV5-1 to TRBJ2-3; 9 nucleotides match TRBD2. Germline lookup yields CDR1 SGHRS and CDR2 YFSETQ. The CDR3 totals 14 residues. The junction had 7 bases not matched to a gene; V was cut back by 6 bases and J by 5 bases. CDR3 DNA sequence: TGCGCCAGCATCCCAGCGGGAGGAGGAGATACGCAGTATTTT. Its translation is CASIPAGGGDTQYF.

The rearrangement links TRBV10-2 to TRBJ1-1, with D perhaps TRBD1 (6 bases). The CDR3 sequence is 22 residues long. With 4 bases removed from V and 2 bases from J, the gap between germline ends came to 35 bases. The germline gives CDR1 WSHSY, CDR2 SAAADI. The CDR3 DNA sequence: TGCGCCAGCAGTGTGGGATATCACAGGGCCGATAAACCAAAGTTCCCTAACACTGAAGCTTTCTTT. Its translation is CASSVGYHRADKPKFPNTEAFF.

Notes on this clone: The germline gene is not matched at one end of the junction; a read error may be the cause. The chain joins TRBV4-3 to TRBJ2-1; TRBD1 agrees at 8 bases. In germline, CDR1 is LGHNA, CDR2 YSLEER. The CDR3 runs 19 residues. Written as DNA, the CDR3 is TGCGCCAGCAGCCAAGGTAGAGATACAGGGGGTCACTCCTACGATGAGCAGTTCTTC. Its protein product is CASSQGRDTGGHSYDEQFF.